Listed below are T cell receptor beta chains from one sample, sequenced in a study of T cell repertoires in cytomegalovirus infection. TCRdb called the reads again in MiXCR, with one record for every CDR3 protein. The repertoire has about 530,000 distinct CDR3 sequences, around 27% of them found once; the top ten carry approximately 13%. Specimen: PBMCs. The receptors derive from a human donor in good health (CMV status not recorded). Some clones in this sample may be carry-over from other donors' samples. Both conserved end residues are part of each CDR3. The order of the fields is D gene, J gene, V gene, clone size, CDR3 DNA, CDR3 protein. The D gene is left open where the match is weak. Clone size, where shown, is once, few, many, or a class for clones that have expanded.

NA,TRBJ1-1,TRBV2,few,TGTGCCAGCACCGTACAGAACACTGAAGCTTTCTTT,CASTVQNTEAFF
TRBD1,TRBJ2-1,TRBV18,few,TGTGCCAGCTCACCCCAGGGACAGGGAATAGCAAGCGAGCAGTTCTTC,CASSPQGQGIASEQFF
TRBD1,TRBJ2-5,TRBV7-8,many,TGTGCCAGCAGCTTAGCGGTCCGGACAGGGGGCGGGGAGACCCAGTACTTC,CASSLAVRTGGGETQYF
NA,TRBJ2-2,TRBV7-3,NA,TGTGCCAGCAGCTTAAATTTCAACACCGGGGAGCTGTTTTTT,CASSLNFNTGELFF
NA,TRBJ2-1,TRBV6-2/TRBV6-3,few,TGTGCCAGCAGTTATTTTCTTAATGAGCAGTTCTTC,CASSYFLNEQFF
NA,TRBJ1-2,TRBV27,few,TGTGCCAGCAAACGTTGGGACAACAATAACTATGGCTACACCTTC,CASKRWDNNNYGYTF
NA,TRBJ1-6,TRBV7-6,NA,TGTGCCAGCAGCTTAGGAGGCCCCAATAATTCACCCCTCCACTTT,CASSLGGPNNSPLHF
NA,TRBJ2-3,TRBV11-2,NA,TGTGCCAGCAGACGCCGGGCCGTCACTAGCACAGATACGCAGTATTTT,CASRRRAVTSTDTQYF
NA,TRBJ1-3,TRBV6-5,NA,TGTGCCAGCAGTTACACGAGCGGGGGAAACACCATATATTTT,CASSYTSGGNTIYF
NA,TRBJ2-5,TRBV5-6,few,TGTGCCAGCAGCTTGGCCTCACTCCAAGAGACCCAGTACTTC,CASSLASLQETQYF
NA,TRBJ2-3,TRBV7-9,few,TGTGCCAGCAGCCAGACCCTCGGGATTACGCAGTATTTT,CASSQTLGITQYF
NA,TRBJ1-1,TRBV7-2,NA,TGTGCCAGCAGCTTAGTTAGCGCTACTGAAGCTTTCTTT,CASSLVSATEAFF
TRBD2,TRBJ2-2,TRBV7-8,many,TGTGCCAGCAGCTTAGGCTCTAGCGGATACACCGGGGAGCTGTTTTTT,CASSLGSSGYTGELFF
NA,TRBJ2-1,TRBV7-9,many,TGTGCCAGCAGCTTAGGACCCCAAAGATCAACGCGGTTCTTC,CASSLGPQRSTRFF
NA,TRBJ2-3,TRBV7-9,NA,TGTGCCAGCAGCTTGTTGGCAGGGAGTGGGGGCACAGATACGCAGTATTTT,CASSLLAGSGGTDTQYF
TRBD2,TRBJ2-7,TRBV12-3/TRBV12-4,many,TGTGCCAGCAGTTTTACCGGGAGGACCTCCTACGAGCAGTACTTC,CASSFTGRTSYEQYF
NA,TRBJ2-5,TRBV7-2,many,TGTGCCAGCAGCCCTAGACGGGGGCGCGTTAAAGAGACCCAGTACTTC,CASSPRRGRVKETQYF
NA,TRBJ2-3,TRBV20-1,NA,TGCAGTGCTAGAGACCCGGGACAAGGCGTGAATACGCAGTATTTT,CSARDPGQGVNTQYF
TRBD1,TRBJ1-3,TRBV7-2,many,TGTGCCAGCAGCTCGACAGGGGGGCCTGGAAACACCATATATTTT,CASSSTGGPGNTIYF
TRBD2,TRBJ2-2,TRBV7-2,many,TGTGCCAGCACCCCCCAGGTGGGACTAGCGGGTAACACCGGGGAGCTGTTTTTT,CASTPQVGLAGNTGELFF
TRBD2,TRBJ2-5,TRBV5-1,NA,TGCGCCAGCAGGACTAGCGGAAGACCACCAGAGACCCAGTACTTC,CASRTSGRPPETQYF
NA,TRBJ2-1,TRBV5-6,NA,TGTGCCAGCAGCTTTTTCATCACTAGCTCCGCTATCAATGAGCAGTTCTTC,CASSFFITSSAINEQFF
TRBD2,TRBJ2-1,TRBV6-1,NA,TGTGCCAGCAGTGAAGTTATGGCGGGAGGCCTTAATGAGCAGTTCTTC,CASSEVMAGGLNEQFF
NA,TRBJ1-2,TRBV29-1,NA,TGCAGCGTTGATACCAGGGTGTATGGCTACACCTTC,CSVDTRVYGYTF
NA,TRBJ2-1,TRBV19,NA,TGTGCCAGTAGTATAGGCCGGGACCTAGGGGGGAATGAGCAGTTCTTC,CASSIGRDLGGNEQFF
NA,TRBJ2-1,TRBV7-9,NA,TGTGCCAGCAGCCCGTTCAGGGGAGGTACGGATGAGCAGTTCTTC,CASSPFRGGTDEQFF
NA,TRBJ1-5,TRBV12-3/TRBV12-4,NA,TGTGCCAGCAGTTCTAGACACGGTCGTAGCAATCAGCCCCAGCATTTT,CASSSRHGRSNQPQHF
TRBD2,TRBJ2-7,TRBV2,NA,TGTGCCAGCAGCAAGGGACTAGGGAACTACGAGCAGTACTTC,CASSKGLGNYEQYF
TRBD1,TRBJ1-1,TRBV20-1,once,TGCAGTGCTAGAGTAGTTACAGGGGAGACTGAAGCTTTCTTT,CSARVVTGETEAFF
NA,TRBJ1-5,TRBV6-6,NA,TGTGCCAGCAGTTACAGGCCACATGCCAGGGATGGAATTCAGCCCCAGCATTTT,CASSYRPHARDGIQPQHF
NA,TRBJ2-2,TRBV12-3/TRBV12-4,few,TGTGCCAGCAGTTTTCGGCCTATTGCGAACACCGGGGAGCTGTTTTTT,CASSFRPIANTGELFF
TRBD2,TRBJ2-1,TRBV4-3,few,TGCGCCAGCAGCCAAGATTGGTCTAGCGGGAGGCAGGAGCAGTTCTTC,CASSQDWSSGRQEQFF
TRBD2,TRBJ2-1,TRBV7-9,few,TGTGCCAGCAGCGTCACTAGCGGGGCCTCCTACAATGAGCAGTTCTTC,CASSVTSGASYNEQFF
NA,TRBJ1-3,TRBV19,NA,TGTGCCAGTAGTATTCGGGGGCCGGGTGGAAACACCATATATTTT,CASSIRGPGGNTIYF
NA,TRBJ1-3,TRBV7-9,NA,TGTGCCAGCAGCTCGAGGGGGGACACCATATATTTT,CASSSRGDTIYF
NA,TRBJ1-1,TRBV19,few,TGTGCCAGTAGTATGAGGACTGAAGCTTTCTTT,CASSMRTEAFF
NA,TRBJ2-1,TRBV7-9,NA,TGTGCCAGCAGCTTAGTCCGTGCACAGTTCTTC,CASSLVRAQFF
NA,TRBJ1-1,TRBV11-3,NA,TGTGCCAGCAGCTTAGTTCGGTTCTTCTCCAAAACAAAAAACACTGAAGCTTTCTTT,CASSLVRFFSKTKNTEAFF
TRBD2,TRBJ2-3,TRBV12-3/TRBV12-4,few,TGTGCCAGCACCCTCGCGGGGGATGTCACAGATACGCAGTATTTT,CASTLAGDVTDTQYF
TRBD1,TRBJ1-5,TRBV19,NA,TGTGCCAGTAACACAGGGGATAGCAATCAGCCCCAGCATTTT,CASNTGDSNQPQHF
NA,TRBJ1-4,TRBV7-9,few,TGTGCCAGCAGCTTAGCGCACGGTGAAAAACTGTTTTTT,CASSLAHGEKLFF
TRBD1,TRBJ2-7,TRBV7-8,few,TGTGCCAGCAGCATGGGACAGGGGCTTAAGAAGTACTTC,CASSMGQGLKKYF
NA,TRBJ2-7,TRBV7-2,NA,TGTGCCAGCAGCTTAACTGTCCCAGCGGGCGAGCAGTACTTC,CASSLTVPAGEQYF
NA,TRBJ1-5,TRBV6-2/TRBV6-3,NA,TGTGCCAGCAGTTTCGATTTCCCTCAGCCCCAGCATTTT,CASSFDFPQPQHF
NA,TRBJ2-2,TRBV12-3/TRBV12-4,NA,TGTGCCAGCAGTATAGTTCGCGGGGAGCTGTTTTTT,CASSIVRGELFF
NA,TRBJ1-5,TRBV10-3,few,TGTGCCATCAGTGAGTACGTGGGCAACAATCAGCCCCAGCATTTT,CAISEYVGNNQPQHF
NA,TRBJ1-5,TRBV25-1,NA,TGTGCCAGCAGTGTTACAGTTAGCAATCAGCCCCAGCATTTT,CASSVTVSNQPQHF
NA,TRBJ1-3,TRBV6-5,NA,TGTGCCAGCAGTTACCTGGGGGGGGGAAACACCATATATTTT,CASSYLGGGNTIYF
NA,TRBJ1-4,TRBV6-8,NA,TGTGCCAGCAGTTACAATCCATTCGGTCAGGAAAAACTGTTTTTT,CASSYNPFGQEKLFF
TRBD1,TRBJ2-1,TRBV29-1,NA,TGCAGCGTTGGGGACAGGGTCAATGAGCAGTTCTTC,CSVGDRVNEQFF
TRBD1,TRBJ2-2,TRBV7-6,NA,TGTGCCAGCAGCGTACACAGGGGGCAAGGCGGGGAGCTGTTTTTT,CASSVHRGQGGELFF
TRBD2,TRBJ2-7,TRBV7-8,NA,TGTGCCAGCAGCTTAGTTCTTAGCGGGAGGGACGAGCAGTACTTC,CASSLVLSGRDEQYF
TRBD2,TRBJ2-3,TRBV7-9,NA,TGTGCCAGCAGCTCCCGACTAGCGGGAGTCATCACAGATACGCAGTATTTT,CASSSRLAGVITDTQYF
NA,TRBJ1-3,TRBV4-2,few,TGTGCCAGCAGCCAAGACAGGAGTGGAAACACCATATATTTT,CASSQDRSGNTIYF